This TCR beta chain was identified in a study of shared clonotypes between healthy human individuals. This clone appeared a few times. Several immunoSEQ plates held equal portions of the genomic DNA taken from each subset. Libraries were prepared by immunoSEQ multiplex PCR; TCRdb keeps only in-frame clonotypes and omits some of them. The sample consists of some 79,000 clones, about 61% of them appearing once. This CDR3 has 11 residues. The ends were cut back, 5 bases at V and 5 bases at J, with 6 bases in the middle. Germline loops: CDR1 MDHEN, CDR2 SYDVKM. The chain combines TRBV28 with TRBJ1-2; D not resolved. Sequenced: memory CD8+ T cells sorted from blood. The subset was: CD45RO+ cells pooled with CCR7-negative TemRA cells. This clonotype originated in a young man in good health. DNA for the CDR3: TGTGCCAGCAGTGCCGCATATGGCTACACCTTC. Translation gives CASSAAYGYTF.